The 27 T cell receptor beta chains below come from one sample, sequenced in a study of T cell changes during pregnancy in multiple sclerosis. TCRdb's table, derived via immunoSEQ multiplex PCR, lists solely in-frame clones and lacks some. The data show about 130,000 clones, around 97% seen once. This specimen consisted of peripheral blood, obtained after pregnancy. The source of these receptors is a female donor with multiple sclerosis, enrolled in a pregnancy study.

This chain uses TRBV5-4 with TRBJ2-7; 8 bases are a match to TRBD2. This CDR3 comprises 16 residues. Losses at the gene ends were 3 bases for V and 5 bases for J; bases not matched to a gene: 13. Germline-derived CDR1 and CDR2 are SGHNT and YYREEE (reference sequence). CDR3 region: CASSSRRGGRFDEQYF. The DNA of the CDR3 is TGTGCCAGCAGCTCCCGAAGGGGCGGGAGGTTTGACGAGCAGTACTTC.

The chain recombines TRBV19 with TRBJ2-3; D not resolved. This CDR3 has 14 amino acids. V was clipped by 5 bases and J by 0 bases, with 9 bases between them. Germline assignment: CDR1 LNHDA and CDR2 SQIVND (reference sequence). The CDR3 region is CASSFTTSTDTQYF. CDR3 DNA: TGTGCCAGTAGTTTCACTACTAGCACAGATACGCAGTATTTT.

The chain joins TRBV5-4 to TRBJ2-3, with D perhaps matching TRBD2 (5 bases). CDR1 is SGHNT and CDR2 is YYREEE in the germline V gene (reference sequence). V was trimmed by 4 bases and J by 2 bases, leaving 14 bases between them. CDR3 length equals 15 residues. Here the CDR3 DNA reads TGTGCCAGCAGCCGTGGAGCGGAGTTCACAGATACGCAGTATTTT. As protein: CASSRGAEFTDTQYF.

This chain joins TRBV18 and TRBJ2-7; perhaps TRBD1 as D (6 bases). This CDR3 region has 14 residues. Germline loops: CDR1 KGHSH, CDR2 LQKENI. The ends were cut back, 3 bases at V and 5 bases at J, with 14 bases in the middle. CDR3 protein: CASSPPGQSHEQYF. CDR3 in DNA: TGTGCCAGCTCACCCCCCGGACAGAGCCACGAGCAGTACTTC.

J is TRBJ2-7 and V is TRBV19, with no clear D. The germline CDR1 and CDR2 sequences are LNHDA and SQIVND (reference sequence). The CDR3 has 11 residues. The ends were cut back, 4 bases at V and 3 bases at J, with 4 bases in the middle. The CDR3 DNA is TGTGCCAGTAGTACCGTCTACGAGCAGTACTTC. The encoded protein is CASSTVYEQYF.

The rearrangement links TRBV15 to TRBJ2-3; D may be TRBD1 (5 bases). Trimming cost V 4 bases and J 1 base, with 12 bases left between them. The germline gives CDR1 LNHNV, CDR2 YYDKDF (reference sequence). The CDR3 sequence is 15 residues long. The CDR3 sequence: CATSNRWKGTDTQYF. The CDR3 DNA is TGTGCCACCAGCAACAGGTGGAAGGGCACAGATACGCAGTATTTT.

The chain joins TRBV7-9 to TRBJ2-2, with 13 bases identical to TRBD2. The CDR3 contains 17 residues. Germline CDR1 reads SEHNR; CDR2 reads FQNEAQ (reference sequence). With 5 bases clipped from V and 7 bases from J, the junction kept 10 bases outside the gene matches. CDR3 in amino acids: CASSPGGLAGALGELFF. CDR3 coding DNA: TGTGCCAGCAGCCCGGGAGGACTAGCGGGAGCTCTCGGGGAGCTGTTTTTT.

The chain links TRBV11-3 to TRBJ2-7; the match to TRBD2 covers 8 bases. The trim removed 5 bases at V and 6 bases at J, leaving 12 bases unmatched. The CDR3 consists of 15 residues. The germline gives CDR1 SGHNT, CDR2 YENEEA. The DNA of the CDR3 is TGTGCCAGCAGCCCCAGCGGGAGTACGGGTGGCGAGCAGTACTTC. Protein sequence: CASSPSGSTGGEQYF.

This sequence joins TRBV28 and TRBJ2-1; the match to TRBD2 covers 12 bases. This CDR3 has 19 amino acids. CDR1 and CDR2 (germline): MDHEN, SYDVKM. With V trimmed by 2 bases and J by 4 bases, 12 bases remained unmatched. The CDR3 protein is CASSLNIGLAGGFYNEQFF. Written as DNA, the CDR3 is TGTGCCAGCAGTTTAAATATAGGGCTAGCGGGAGGGTTTTACAATGAGCAGTTCTTC.

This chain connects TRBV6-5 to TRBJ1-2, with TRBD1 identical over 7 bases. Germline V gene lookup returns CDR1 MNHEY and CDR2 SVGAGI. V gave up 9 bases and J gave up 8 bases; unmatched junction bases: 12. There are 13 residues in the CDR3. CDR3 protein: CASHRGRSGGYTF. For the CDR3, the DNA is TGTGCCAGTCACAGGGGAAGGTCTGGGGGCTACACCTTC.

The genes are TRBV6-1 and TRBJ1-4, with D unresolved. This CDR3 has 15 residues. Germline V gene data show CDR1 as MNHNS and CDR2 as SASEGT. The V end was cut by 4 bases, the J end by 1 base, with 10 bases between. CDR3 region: CASSANRETNEKLFF. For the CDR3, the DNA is TGTGCCAGCAGTGCTAACAGAGAAACTAATGAAAAACTGTTTTTT.

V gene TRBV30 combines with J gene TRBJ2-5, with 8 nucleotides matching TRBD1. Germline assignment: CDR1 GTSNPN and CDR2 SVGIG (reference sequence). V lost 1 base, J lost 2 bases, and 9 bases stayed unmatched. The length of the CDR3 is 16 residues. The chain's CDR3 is CAWSAPPTGVQETQYF. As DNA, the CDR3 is TGTGCCTGGAGTGCCCCCCCGACAGGGGTTCAAGAGACCCAGTACTTC.

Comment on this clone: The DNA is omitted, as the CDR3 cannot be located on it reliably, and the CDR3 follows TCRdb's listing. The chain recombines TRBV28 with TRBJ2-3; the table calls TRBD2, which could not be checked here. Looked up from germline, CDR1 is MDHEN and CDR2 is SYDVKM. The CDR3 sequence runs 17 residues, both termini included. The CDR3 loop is CASSFHFGIAGTDTQYF.

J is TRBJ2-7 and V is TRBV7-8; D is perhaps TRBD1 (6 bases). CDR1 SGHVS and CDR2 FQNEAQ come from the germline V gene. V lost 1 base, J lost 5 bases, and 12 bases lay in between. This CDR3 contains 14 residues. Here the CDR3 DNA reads TGTGCCAGCAGCTTAGTCTCCAGGGGAAACGAGCAGTACTTC. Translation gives CASSLVSRGNEQYF.

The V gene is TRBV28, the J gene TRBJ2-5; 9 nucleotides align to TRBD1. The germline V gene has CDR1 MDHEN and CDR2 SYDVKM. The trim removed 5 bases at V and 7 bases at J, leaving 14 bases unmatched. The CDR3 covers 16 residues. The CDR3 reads CASSPHMGTGTWTQYF. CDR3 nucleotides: TGTGCCAGCAGTCCCCATATGGGGACAGGGACTTGGACCCAGTACTTC.

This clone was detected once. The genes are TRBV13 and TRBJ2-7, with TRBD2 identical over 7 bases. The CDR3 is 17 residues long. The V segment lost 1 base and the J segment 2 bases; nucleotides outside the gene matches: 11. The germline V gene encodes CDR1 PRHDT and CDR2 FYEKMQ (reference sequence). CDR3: CASSLARAVGGAYEQYF. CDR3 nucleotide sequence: TGTGCCAGCAGCTTAGCCCGGGCGGTTGGGGGGGCCTACGAGCAGTACTTC.

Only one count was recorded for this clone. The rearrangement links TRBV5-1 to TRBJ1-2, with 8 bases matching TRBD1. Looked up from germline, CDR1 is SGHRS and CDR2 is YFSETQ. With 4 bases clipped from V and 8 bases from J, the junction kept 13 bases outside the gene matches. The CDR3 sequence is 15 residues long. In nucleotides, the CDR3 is TGCGCCAGCAGCCTTCAACAGGGGGTGCTGGGCGGCTACACCTTC. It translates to CASSLQQGVLGGYTF.

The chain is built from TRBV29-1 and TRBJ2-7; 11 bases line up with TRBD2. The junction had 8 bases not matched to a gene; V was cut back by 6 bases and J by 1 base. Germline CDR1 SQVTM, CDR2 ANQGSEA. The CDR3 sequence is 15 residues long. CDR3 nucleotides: TGCAGCGTGGAATCCGGGACTAGCGGTTCCTACGAGCAGTACTTC. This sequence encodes CSVESGTSGSYEQYF.

This chain's CDR3 is CASSPGTINNEQFF. The CDR3 DNA sequence: TGTGCCAGCAGCCCCGGGACTATCAACAATGAGCAGTTCTTC. The chain employs TRBV5-6 and TRBJ2-1, with 7 bases that match TRBD2. V shed 4 bases, J shed 5 bases, and the junction held 6 bases outside the gene matches. Germline CDR1 is SGHDT and CDR2 is YYEEEE. This CDR3 comprises 14 residues. Together with reference TRBV5-6 and TRBJ2-1, the CDR3 gives the full variable domain: DAGVTQSPTHLIKTRGQQVTLRCSPKSGHDTVSWYQQALGQGPQFIFQYYEEEERQRGNFPDRFSGHQFPNYSSELNVNALLLGDSALYLCASSPGTINNEQFFGPGTRLTVL.

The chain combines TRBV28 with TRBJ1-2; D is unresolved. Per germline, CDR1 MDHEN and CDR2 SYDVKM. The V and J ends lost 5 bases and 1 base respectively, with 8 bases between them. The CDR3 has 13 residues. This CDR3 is CASSARVNYGYTF. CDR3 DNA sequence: TGTGCCAGCAGTGCCCGGGTTAACTATGGCTACACCTTC.

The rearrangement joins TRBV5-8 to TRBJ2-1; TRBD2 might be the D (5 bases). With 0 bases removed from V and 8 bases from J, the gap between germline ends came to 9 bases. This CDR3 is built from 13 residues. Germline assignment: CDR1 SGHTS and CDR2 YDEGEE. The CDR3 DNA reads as TGTGCCAGCAGCTTGGCGGCGGACTATGAGCAGTTCTTC. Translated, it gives CASSLAADYEQFF.

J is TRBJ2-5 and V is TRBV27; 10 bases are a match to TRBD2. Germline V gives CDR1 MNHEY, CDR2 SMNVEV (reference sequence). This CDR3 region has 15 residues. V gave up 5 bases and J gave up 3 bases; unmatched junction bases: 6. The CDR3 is CASSAHGLAEETQYF. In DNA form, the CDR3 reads TGTGCCAGCAGTGCCCACGGACTAGCGGAAGAGACCCAGTACTTC.

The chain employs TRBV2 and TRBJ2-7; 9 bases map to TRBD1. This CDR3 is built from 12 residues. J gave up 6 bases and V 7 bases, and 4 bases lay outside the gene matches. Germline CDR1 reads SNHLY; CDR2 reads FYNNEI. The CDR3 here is CASNRQGGEQYF. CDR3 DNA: TGTGCCAGCAACCGACAGGGGGGCGAGCAGTACTTC.

The CDR3, as DNA: TGCAGCGTTGATACCGTGAGGGGAGGCAATGAGCAGTTCTTC. This codes for CSVDTVRGGNEQFF. V gene TRBV29-1 combines with J gene TRBJ2-1, with D possibly TRBD2 on 6 matching bases. Germline values: CDR1 SQVTM, CDR2 ANQGSEA. CDR3 length equals 14 residues. The V gene lost 3 bases and the J gene lost 6 bases, with 15 bases spanning the gap.

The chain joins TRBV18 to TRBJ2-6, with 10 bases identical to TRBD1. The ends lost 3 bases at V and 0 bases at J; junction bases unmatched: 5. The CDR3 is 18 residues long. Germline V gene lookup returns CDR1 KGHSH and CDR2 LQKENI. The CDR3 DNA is TGTGCCAGCTCACCGTGGGACAGGGGAAGCTCTGGGGCCAACGTCCTGACTTTC. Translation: CASSPWDRGSSGANVLTF. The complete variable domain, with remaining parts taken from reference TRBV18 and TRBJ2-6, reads NAGVMQNPRHLVRRRGQEARLRCSPMKGHSHVYWYRQLPEEGLKFMVYLQKENIIDESGMPKERFSAEFPKEGPSILRIQQVVRGDSAAYFCASSPWDRGSSGANVLTFGAGSRLTVL.

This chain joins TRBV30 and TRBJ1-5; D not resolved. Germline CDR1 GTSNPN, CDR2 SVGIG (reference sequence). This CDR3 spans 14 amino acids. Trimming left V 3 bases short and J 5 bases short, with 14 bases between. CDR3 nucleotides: TGTGCCTGGAGCCTGCGGTCGGGATATCAGCCCCAGCATTTT. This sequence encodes CAWSLRSGYQPQHF.

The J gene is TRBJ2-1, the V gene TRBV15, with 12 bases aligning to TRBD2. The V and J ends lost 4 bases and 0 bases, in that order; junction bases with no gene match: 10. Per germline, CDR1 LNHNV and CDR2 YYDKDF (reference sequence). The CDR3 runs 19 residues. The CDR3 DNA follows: TGTGCCACCAGCAAACCGGGACTAGCGGGTCTACGCTCCTACAATGAGCAGTTCTTC. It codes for CATSKPGLAGLRSYNEQFF.